This TCR beta chain was identified in a study of identifying expanded T cells in peripheral blood (dated by TCRdb to about 2019). Broadly, across the study: Separate aliquots of the same genomic DNA pool were sequenced to produce technical replicates, and four replicates were compared in pairs. The full study reports these points: Between technical replicates the binomial model flagged 1 to 1.5 differentially abundant clones, whereas over around 2 weeks the binomial model flagged about 16.4 and over approximately 4 weeks approximately 20. It was expected by the authors that biological variance in healthy repertoires might increase further over much longer intervals, such as months to years. Across all healthy-donor time intervals, the beta-binomial model significantly lowered both the number of clones called differentially abundant and the false-positive rate. Across all healthy donors, variance in clone template counts between approximately two-week samples was found to increase significantly with total template count.

During the collection period, no immune events, such as infections, were documented for the healthy donors. To calibrate time-dependent variance in a beta-binomial model of T-cell clone differential abundance, blood repertoires from healthy donors were used as a training cohort. The training cohort comprised roughly 10 healthy donors, 3 female and 7 male. On average the donors were around 41 years old, and their ages spanned 29 to 64 years. Obtained from a commercial supplier, whole blood was collected from each healthy donor at three time points set 2 to 3 weeks apart. For immunosequencing, genomic DNA was extracted from unsorted whole blood. The immunoSEQ Assay, which uses bias-controlled multiplex PCR amplification of genomic DNA, was used to profile TCRbeta CDR3 regions. In the original analysis: To quantify the absolute abundance of each unique TCRbeta CDR3 region, the sequences were collapsed and filtered. Differential abundance was tested with two models: a binomial (Fisher-equivalent) model and a beta-binomial model that adds time-dependent variance fitted from healthy donors. Clones with fewer than 5 combined templates were removed, and a clone was called differentially abundant if the clone's Benjamini-Hochberg FDR was below 0.01. The form v = (b*log(k)+a)^2 was used to model beta-binomial variance as a function of total template count across the two samples. What TCRdb holds here is the immuneACCESS table cut down to in-frame rearrangements. Part of the clones is not present; checked against another copy, under half of the missing clones reflect an unresolved V gene, and the others are unexplained. Clone size and V and J calls were adopted from that table, with D and trimming inferred from the DNA. Here the sample has approximately 83,000 clones; 80% to 90% occur a single time. Of the sample, roughly 4.1% falls within the top ten clones.

Regarding this clone: The specificity of this receptor is unknown. No clone much larger than this one lies a single base away; base qualities are absent.

This TCR derives from a person aged 18 to 75 in good health. Sequenced material: blood.

The DNA reads as follows: TGTGCCAGCAGCCGGAGGGATAAAGATGGCTACACCTTC. It codes for CASSRRDKDGYTF. The receptor chain draws on TRBV7-2 and TRBJ1-2, with no confidently assigned D gene. CDR3 length: 13 amino acids, cysteine to phenylalanine. Just the 39-base CDR3 DNA is kept, in frame starting at base 1. The trim is 5 bases for V and 6 bases for J, with a gap of 13 bases between the germline ends. The germline V gene sets CDR1 to SGHTA and CDR2 to FQGNSA.